This is a list of T cell receptor beta chains from one sample in a study of Graves' ophthalmopathy and Graves' hyperthyroidism. TCRdb ran MiXCR on the multiplex PCR reads and lists one entry per CDR3 protein. The data contain 170,000 or so distinct CDR3 sequences, roughly two fifths of them singletons. Input material: peripheral blood. The receptors originated from a man younger than 40 with Graves' ophthalmopathy. CDR3s include the opening cysteine and the closing phenylalanine or tryptophan. The D gene is left open where the match is weak. Expanded clones are given a class, and other clones once, few, many or no size at all.

CDR3 DNA: TGTGCCAGTAGCTTAAAGGCCGGGACAGGGTTCGAGCAGTACTTC; CDR3 protein: CASSLKAGTGFEQYF; V gene: TRBV19; J gene: TRBJ2-7; D gene: TRBD1; clone size: NA
CDR3 DNA: TGTGCCAGCAGTTCCCCAAATCCTCCGGACAAAAGGCTCCACGAGCAGTACTTC; CDR3 protein: CASSSPNPPDKRLHEQYF; V gene: TRBV6-2/TRBV6-3; J gene: TRBJ2-7; D gene: NA; clone size: many
CDR3 DNA: TGTGCCAGTAGCGGGGGGGCCGGCAATCAGCCCCAGCATTTT; CDR3 protein: CASSGGAGNQPQHF; V gene: TRBV19; J gene: TRBJ1-5; D gene: NA; clone size: few
CDR3 DNA: TGTGCCAGCAGTTACCTCGGCAGGCAAGGCTACACCTTC; CDR3 protein: CASSYLGRQGYTF; V gene: TRBV6-2/TRBV6-3; J gene: TRBJ1-2; D gene: NA; clone size: few
CDR3 DNA: TGTGCCAGCAGCTGGACACTAAACACTGAAGCTTTCTTT; CDR3 protein: CASSWTLNTEAFF; V gene: TRBV11-3; J gene: TRBJ1-1; D gene: NA; clone size: NA
CDR3 DNA: TGTGCCACCAGCCACAGGGCGGTCTCGAACACTGAAGCTTTCTTT; CDR3 protein: CATSHRAVSNTEAFF; V gene: TRBV15; J gene: TRBJ1-1; D gene: NA; clone size: many
CDR3 DNA: TGTGCCAGCCATGGACGAGGGGGGAGCGCTAGTATGAACACTGAAGCTTTCTTT; CDR3 protein: CASHGRGGSASMNTEAFF; V gene: TRBV6-2/TRBV6-3; J gene: TRBJ1-1; D gene: NA; clone size: NA
CDR3 DNA: TGTGCCAGCAGTGGAAGGACAGGGTTCCAGTACTTC; CDR3 protein: CASSGRTGFQYF; V gene: TRBV25-1; J gene: TRBJ2-5; D gene: TRBD1; clone size: many
CDR3 DNA: TGTGCCAGCAGCTCGACAACTAACTATGGCTACACCTTC; CDR3 protein: CASSSTTNYGYTF; V gene: TRBV7-9; J gene: TRBJ1-2; D gene: NA; clone size: many
CDR3 DNA: TGTGCCAGCAGCCCGGACGGAGCGCTCAATCAGCCCCAGCATTTT; CDR3 protein: CASSPDGALNQPQHF; V gene: TRBV6-1; J gene: TRBJ1-5; D gene: NA; clone size: NA
CDR3 DNA: TGTGCCAGTACTGTCCGAACTAACTATGGCTACACCTTC; CDR3 protein: CASTVRTNYGYTF; V gene: TRBV19; J gene: TRBJ1-2; D gene: NA; clone size: NA
CDR3 DNA: TGCGCCAGCAGCTTTGGACTAGATATGAACACCGGGGAGCTGTTTTTT; CDR3 protein: CASSFGLDMNTGELFF; V gene: TRBV5-1; J gene: TRBJ2-2; D gene: TRBD2; clone size: many
CDR3 DNA: TGTGCCAGCAGACGGACAGCGAGAGCTAACTATGGCTACACCTTC; CDR3 protein: CASRRTARANYGYTF; V gene: TRBV6-1; J gene: TRBJ1-2; D gene: NA; clone size: NA
CDR3 DNA: TGTGCCAGCAGCTTGGGGGGCAGCGAGATCTATGGCTACACCTTC; CDR3 protein: CASSLGGSEIYGYTF; V gene: TRBV7-8; J gene: TRBJ1-2; D gene: NA; clone size: NA
CDR3 DNA: TGTGCCACTCGGAGTATATACGAGCAGTACTTC; CDR3 protein: CATRSIYEQYF; V gene: TRBV10-3; J gene: TRBJ2-7; D gene: NA; clone size: many
CDR3 DNA: TGTGCCAGCACCCTAACAGCCATGAACACTGAAGCTTTCTTT; CDR3 protein: CASTLTAMNTEAFF; V gene: TRBV6-2/TRBV6-3; J gene: TRBJ1-1; D gene: NA; clone size: many
CDR3 DNA: TGTGCCTGGAGTGTCGTGGGGAACACTGAAGCTTTCTTT; CDR3 protein: CAWSVVGNTEAFF; V gene: TRBV30; J gene: TRBJ1-1; D gene: NA; clone size: many
CDR3 DNA: TGTGCCAGCAGTCCAGGATACAGGGTCGAGCAGTACTTC; CDR3 protein: CASSPGYRVEQYF; V gene: TRBV28; J gene: TRBJ2-7; D gene: NA; clone size: many
CDR3 DNA: TGCGCCAGCAGCCCATTGGGAACTAGCGGGAGGCGAACAGATACGCAGTATTTT; CDR3 protein: CASSPLGTSGRRTDTQYF; V gene: TRBV5-1; J gene: TRBJ2-3; D gene: TRBD2; clone size: many
CDR3 DNA: TGTGCCAGCACACAGGCTAGCGGGTTCTTCTACGAGCAGTACTTC; CDR3 protein: CASTQASGFFYEQYF; V gene: TRBV6-4; J gene: TRBJ2-7; D gene: TRBD2; clone size: NA
CDR3 DNA: TGCAGTGCTAGAGACAGGTTACGGTACTTGAACACTGAAGCTTTCTTT; CDR3 protein: CSARDRLRYLNTEAFF; V gene: TRBV20-1; J gene: TRBJ1-1; D gene: NA; clone size: NA
CDR3 DNA: TGTGCCAGCAGAGAGCGAAGCGGGAGGTCGTCCTACGAGCAGTACTTC; CDR3 protein: CASRERSGRSSYEQYF; V gene: TRBV6-2/TRBV6-3; J gene: TRBJ2-7; D gene: TRBD2; clone size: NA
CDR3 DNA: TGTGCCAGCAGACGACTCGGACAGAATTATGGCTACACCTTC; CDR3 protein: CASRRLGQNYGYTF; V gene: TRBV12-3/TRBV12-4; J gene: TRBJ1-2; D gene: NA; clone size: many
CDR3 DNA: TGCAGCGTCCAGAACCGGGACAGGGACTACGAGCAGTACTTC; CDR3 protein: CSVQNRDRDYEQYF; V gene: TRBV29-1; J gene: TRBJ2-7; D gene: TRBD1; clone size: NA
CDR3 DNA: TGTGCCAGCAGCTACCGGACGGACTACGAGCAGTACTTC; CDR3 protein: CASSYRTDYEQYF; V gene: TRBV11-2; J gene: TRBJ2-7; D gene: NA; clone size: many
CDR3 DNA: TGTGCCAGCAGCTCACCCCTGTTGGCGGGACAGAACACCGGGGAGCTGTTTTTT; CDR3 protein: CASSSPLLAGQNTGELFF; V gene: TRBV28; J gene: TRBJ2-2; D gene: NA; clone size: NA
CDR3 DNA: TGTGCCAGCAGTTTAAGTGCGGGGGCTGGAAACACCATATATTTT; CDR3 protein: CASSLSAGAGNTIYF; V gene: TRBV12-3/TRBV12-4; J gene: TRBJ1-3; D gene: NA; clone size: many